This paragraph covers one T cell receptor (beta chain) sequence. With a J-beta primer mix and a sample-barcoded 5' primer, a second PCR ran about 7 to 12 cycles. TCRdb used MiXCR to reprocess the 5' RACE reads, holding one entry per CDR3 protein. The sample lists some 1,500,000 distinct CDR3 sequences, around 40% occurring once. This specimen comes from a study of blood T cells in healthy people across ages. The CDR3 is made up of 14 amino acids. The V and J ends lost 3 bases and 5 bases respectively, with 11 bases between them. Germline CDR1 reads KGHDR; CDR2 reads SFDVKD. The rearrangement uses TRBV24-1 and TRBJ2-3, with D possibly matching TRBD1 (5 bases). The TCR comes from a woman aged 18-30 years in good health. Input material: blood. The CDR3 loop is CATSDPTAQDTQYF. Here the CDR3 DNA reads TGTGCCACCAGTGATCCGACAGCACAAGATACGCAGTATTTT.